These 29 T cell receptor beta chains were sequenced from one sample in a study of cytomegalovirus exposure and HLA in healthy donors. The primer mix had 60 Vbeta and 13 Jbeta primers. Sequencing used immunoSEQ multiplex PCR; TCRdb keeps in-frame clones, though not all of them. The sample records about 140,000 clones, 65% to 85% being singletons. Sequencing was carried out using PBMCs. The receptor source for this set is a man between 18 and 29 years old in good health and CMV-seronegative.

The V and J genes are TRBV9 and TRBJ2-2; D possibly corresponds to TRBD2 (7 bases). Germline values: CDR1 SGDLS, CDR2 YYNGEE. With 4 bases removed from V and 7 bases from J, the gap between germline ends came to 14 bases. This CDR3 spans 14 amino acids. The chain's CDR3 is CASSFQGGGGELFF. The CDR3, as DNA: TGTGCCAGCAGCTTCCAAGGGGGGGGCGGGGAGCTGTTTTTT. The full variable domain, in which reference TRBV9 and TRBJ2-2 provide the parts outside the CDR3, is DSGVTQTPKHLITATGQRVTLRCSPRSGDLSVYWYQQSLDQGLQFLIQYYNGEERAKGNILERFSAQQFPDLHSELNLSSLELGDSALYFCASSFQGGGGELFFGEGSRLTVL.

CDR3 sequence (DNA): TGCGCCAGCAGCCAAGCAGGCCAGCAGGGTGGTTCACCCCTCCACTTT. Translated, it gives CASSQAGQQGGSPLHF. The gene calls are TRBV4-3 and TRBJ1-6, with D perhaps matching TRBD1 (5 bases). The CDR3 consists of 16 residues. In germline, CDR1 is LGHNA, CDR2 YSLEER. V was pared by 1 base and J by 9 bases, with 16 bases between.

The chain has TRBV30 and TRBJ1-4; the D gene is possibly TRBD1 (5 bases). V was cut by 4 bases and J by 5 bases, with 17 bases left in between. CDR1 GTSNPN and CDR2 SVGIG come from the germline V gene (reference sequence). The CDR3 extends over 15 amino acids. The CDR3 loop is CAWTVSGGRNEKLFF. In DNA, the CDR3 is TGTGCCTGGACGGTCAGCGGGGGAAGGAATGAAAAACTGTTTTTT.

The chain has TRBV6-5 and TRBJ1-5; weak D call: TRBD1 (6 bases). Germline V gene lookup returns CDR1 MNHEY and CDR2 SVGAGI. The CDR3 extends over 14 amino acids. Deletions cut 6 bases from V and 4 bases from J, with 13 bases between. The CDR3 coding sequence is TGTGCCAGCAGGACTACAGGGTCGAATCAGCCCCAGCATTTT. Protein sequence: CASRTTGSNQPQHF.

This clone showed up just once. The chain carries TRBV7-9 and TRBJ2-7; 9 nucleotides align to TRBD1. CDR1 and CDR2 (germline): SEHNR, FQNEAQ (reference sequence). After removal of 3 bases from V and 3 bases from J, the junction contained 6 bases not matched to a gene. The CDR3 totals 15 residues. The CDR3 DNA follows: TGTGCCAGCAGCTTGGGACAGGGAGTTTTCTACGAGCAGTACTTC. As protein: CASSLGQGVFYEQYF. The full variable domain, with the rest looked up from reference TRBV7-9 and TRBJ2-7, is DTGVSQNPRHKITKRGQNVTFRCDPISEHNRLYWYRQTLGQGPEFLTYFQNEAQLEKSRLLSDRFSAERPKGSFSTLEIQRTEQGDSAMYLCASSLGQGVFYEQYFGPGTRLTVT.

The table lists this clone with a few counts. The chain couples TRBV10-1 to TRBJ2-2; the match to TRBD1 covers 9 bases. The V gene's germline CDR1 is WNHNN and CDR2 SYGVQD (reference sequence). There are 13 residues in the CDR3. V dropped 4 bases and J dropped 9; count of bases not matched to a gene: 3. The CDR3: CASSGTGERELFF. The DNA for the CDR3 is TGCGCCAGCAGTGGGACAGGGGAGAGGGAGCTGTTTTTT.

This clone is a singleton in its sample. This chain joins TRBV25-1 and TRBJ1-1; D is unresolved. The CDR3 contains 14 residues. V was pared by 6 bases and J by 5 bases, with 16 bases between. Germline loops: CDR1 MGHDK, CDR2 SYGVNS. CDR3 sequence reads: CASSHGLRFTEAFF. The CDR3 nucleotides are TGTGCCAGCAGCCATGGGTTGAGGTTTACTGAAGCTTTCTTT.

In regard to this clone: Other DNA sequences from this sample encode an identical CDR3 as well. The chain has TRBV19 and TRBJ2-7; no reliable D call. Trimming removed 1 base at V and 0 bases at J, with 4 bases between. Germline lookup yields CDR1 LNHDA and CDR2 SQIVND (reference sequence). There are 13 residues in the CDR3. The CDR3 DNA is TGTGCCAGTAGTATAGGGGCCTCCTACGAGCAGTACTTC. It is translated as CASSIGASYEQYF.

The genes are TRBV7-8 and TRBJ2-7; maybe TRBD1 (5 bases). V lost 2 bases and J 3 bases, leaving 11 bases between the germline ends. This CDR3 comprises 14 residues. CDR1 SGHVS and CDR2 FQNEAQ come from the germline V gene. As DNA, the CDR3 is TGTGCCAGCAGCTTAATTGACAGCCACTACGAGCAGTACTTC. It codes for CASSLIDSHYEQYF.

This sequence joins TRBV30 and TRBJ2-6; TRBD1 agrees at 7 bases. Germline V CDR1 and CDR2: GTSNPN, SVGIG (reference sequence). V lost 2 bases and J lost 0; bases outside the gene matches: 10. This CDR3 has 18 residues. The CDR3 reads CAWSFVTGKSSGANVLTF. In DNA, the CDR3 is TGTGCCTGGAGTTTTGTGACAGGGAAAAGCTCTGGGGCCAACGTCCTGACTTTC. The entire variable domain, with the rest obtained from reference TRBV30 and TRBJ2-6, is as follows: SQTIHQWPATLVQPVGSPLSLECTVEGTSNPNLYWYRQAAGRGLQLLFYSVGIGQISSEVPQNLSASRPQDRQFILSSKKLLLSDSGFYLCAWSFVTGKSSGANVLTFGAGSRLTVL.

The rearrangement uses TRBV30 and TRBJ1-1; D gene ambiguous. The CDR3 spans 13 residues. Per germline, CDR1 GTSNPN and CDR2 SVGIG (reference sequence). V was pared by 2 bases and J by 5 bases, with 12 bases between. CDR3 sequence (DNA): TGTGCCTGGAGTCCTAGTGGAAAGACTGAAGCTTTCTTT. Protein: CAWSPSGKTEAFF.

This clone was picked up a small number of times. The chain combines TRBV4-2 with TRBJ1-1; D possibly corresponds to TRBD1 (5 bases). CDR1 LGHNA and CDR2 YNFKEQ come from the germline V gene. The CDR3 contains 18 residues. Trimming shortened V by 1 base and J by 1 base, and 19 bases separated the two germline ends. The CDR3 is CASSQVWGKVYTNTEAFF. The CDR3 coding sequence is TGTGCCAGCAGCCAAGTTTGGGGCAAAGTGTACACGAACACTGAAGCTTTCTTT.

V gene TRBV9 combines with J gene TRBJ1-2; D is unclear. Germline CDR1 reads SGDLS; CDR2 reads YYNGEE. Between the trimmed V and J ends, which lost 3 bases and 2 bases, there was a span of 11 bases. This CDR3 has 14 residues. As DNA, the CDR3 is TGTGCCAGCAGCGCCCCCGGGGTAAACTATGGCTACACCTTC. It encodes CASSAPGVNYGYTF.

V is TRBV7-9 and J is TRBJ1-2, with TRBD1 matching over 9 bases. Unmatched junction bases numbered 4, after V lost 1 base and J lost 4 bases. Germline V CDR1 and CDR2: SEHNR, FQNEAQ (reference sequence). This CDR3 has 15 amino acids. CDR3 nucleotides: TGTGCCAGCAGCTTAGAGACAGGGGGGGCCTATGGCTACACCTTC. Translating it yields CASSLETGGAYGYTF. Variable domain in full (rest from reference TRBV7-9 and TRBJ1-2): DTGVSQNPRHKITKRGQNVTFRCDPISEHNRLYWYRQTLGQGPEFLTYFQNEAQLEKSRLLSDRFSAERPKGSFSTLEIQRTEQGDSAMYLCASSLETGGAYGYTFGSGTRLTVV.

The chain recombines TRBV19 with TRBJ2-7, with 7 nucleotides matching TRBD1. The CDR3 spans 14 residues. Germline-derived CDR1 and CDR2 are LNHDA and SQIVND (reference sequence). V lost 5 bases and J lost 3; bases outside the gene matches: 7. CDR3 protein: CASSLRGFFYEQYF. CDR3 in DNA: TGTGCCAGTAGTCTCAGGGGGTTCTTCTACGAGCAGTACTTC. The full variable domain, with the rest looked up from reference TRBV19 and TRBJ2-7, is DGGITQSPKYLFRKEGQNVTLSCEQNLNHDAMYWYRQDPGQGLRLIYYSQIVNDFQKGDIAEGYSVSREKKESFPLTVTSAQKNPTAFYLCASSLRGFFYEQYFGPGTRLTVT.

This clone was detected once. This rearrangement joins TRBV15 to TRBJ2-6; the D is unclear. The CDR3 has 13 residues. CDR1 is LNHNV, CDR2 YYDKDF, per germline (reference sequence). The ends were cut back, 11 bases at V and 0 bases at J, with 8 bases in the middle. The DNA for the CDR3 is TGTGCCTCACAGTTCTCTGGGGCCAACGTCCTGACTTTC. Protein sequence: CASQFSGANVLTF.

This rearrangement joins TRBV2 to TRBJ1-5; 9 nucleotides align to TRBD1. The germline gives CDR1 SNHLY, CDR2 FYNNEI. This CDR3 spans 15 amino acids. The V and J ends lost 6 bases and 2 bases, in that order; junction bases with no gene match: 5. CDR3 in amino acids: CASSGQGSGNQPQHF. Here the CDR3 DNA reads TGTGCCAGCAGCGGACAGGGGTCGGGCAATCAGCCCCAGCATTTT.

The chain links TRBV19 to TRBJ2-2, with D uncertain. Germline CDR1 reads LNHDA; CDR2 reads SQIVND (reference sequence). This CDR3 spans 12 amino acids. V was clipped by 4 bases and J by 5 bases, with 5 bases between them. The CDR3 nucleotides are TGTGCCAGTAGTACCTTAACCGGGGAGCTGTTTTTT. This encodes CASSTLTGELFF. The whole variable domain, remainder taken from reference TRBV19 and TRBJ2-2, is DGGITQSPKYLFRKEGQNVTLSCEQNLNHDAMYWYRQDPGQGLRLIYYSQIVNDFQKGDIAEGYSVSREKKESFPLTVTSAQKNPTAFYLCASSTLTGELFFGEGSRLTVL.

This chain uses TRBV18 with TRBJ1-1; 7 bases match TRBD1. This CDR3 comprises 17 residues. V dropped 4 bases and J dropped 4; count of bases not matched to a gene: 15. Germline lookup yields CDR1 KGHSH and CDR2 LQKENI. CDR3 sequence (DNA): TGTGCCAGCTCACTGTTCTCGACAGGGTCCGGGGGCACTGAAGCTTTCTTT. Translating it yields CASSLFSTGSGGTEAFF.

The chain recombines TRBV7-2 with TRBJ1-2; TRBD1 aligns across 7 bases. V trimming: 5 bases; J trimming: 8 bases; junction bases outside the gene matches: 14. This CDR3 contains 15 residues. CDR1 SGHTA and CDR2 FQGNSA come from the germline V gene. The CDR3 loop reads CASSLNPGQLAGYTF. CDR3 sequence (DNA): TGTGCCAGCAGCCTGAATCCGGGACAGCTCGCGGGCTACACCTTC.

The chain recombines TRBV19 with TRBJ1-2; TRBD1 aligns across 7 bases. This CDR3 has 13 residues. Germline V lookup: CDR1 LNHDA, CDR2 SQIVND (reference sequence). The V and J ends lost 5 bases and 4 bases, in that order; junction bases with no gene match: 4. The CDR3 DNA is TGTGCCAGTAGTTACAGGGGTCTCTATGGCTACACCTTC. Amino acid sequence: CASSYRGLYGYTF.

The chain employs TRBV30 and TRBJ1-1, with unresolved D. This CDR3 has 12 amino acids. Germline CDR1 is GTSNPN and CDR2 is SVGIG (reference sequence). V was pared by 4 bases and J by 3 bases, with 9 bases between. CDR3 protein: CAWTKFHTEAFF. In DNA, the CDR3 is TGTGCCTGGACTAAGTTTCACACTGAAGCTTTCTTT.

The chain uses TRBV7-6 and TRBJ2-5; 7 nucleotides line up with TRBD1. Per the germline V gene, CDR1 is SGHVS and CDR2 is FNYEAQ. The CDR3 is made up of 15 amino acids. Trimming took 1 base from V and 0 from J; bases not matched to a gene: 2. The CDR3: CASSLGQGNQETQYF. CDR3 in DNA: TGTGCCAGCAGCTTAGGACAGGGAAACCAAGAGACCCAGTACTTC. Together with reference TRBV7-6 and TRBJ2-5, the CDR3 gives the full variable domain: GAGVSQSPRYKVTKRGQDVALRCDPISGHVSLYWYRQALGQGPEFLTYFNYEAQQDKSGLPNDRFSAERPEGSISTLTIQRTEQRDSAMYRCASSLGQGNQETQYFGPGTRLLVL.

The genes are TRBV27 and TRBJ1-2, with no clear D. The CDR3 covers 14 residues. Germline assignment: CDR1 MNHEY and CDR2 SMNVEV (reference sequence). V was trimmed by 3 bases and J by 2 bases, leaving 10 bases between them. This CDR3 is CASSFAPKNYGYTF. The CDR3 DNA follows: TGTGCCAGCAGTTTTGCCCCTAAGAACTATGGCTACACCTTC.

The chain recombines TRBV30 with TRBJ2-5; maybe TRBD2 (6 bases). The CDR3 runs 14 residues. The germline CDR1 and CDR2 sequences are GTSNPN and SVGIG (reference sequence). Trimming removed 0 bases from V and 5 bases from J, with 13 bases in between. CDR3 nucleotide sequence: TGTGCCTGGAGTGTTGGGAGGAGAGACGAGACCCAGTACTTC. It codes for CAWSVGRRDETQYF.

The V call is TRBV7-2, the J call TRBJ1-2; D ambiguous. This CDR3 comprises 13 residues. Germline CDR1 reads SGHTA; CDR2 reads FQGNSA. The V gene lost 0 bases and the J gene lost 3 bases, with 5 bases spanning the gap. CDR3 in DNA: TGTGCCAGCAGCTTAGCGAGGGACTATGGCTACACCTTC. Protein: CASSLARDYGYTF.

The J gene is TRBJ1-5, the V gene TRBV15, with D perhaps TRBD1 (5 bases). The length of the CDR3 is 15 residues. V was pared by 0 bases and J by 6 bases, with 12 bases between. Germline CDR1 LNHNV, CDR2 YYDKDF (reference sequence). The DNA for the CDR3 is TGTGCCACCAGCAGAGAGGGGGAGGCCGGTCAGCCCCAGCATTTT. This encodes CATSREGEAGQPQHF.

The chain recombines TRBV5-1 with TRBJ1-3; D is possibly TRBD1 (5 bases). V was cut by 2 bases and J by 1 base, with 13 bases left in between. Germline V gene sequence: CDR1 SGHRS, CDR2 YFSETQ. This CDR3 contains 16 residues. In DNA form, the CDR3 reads TGCGCCAGCAGCTTTCAGGGTAGTGGGTCTGGAAACACCATATATTTT. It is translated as CASSFQGSGSGNTIYF.

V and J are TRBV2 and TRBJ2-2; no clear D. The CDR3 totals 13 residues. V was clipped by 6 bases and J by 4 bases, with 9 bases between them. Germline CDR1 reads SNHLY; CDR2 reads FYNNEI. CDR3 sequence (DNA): TGTGCCAGCAGGGTTAAGAGCACCGGGGAGCTGTTTTTT. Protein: CASRVKSTGELFF.